The 13 T cell receptor beta chains given below trace back to one sample, sequenced in a study of blood T cell repertoires in COVID-19. Only in-frame clones appear in the TCRdb table, and some are missing; sequencing was by immunoSEQ multiplex PCR. The sample shows more than 130,000 clones, 70% to 85% of them seen only once. The sample taken for sequencing was peripheral blood. These receptors came from a woman older than 75 in a cohort sampled during active or convalescent COVID-19.

The rearrangement joins TRBV4-3 to TRBJ1-4; the match to TRBD1 covers 8 bases. This CDR3 has 18 amino acids. The junction had 10 bases not matched to a gene; V was cut back by 4 bases and J by 0 bases. Germline V gene lookup returns CDR1 LGHNA and CDR2 YSLEER. CDR3 residues: CASSPQPGQATTNEKLFF. The CDR3 DNA follows: TGCGCCAGCAGCCCTCAGCCGGGACAGGCTACAACTAATGAAAAACTGTTTTTT.

V gene TRBV28 combines with J gene TRBJ2-2, with D possibly TRBD1 on 6 matching bases. Looked up from germline, CDR1 is MDHEN and CDR2 is SYDVKM. This CDR3 region has 14 residues. V lost 6 bases to trimming and J lost 6 bases, with 14 bases between them. CDR3 in amino acids: CASRRPTGPGELFF. For the CDR3, the DNA is TGTGCCAGCAGACGACCCACAGGGCCCGGGGAGCTGTTTTTT.

The J gene is TRBJ2-1, the V gene TRBV9; 7 bases are a match to TRBD1. V was pared by 3 bases and J by 4 bases, with 16 bases of the junction left unmatched. CDR3 length: 18 residues. CDR1 is SGDLS and CDR2 is YYNGEE in the germline V gene. Here the CDR3 DNA reads TGTGCCAGCAGCGCAGATACCAAGACAGGGCCCTCGTACAATGAGCAGTTCTTC. Translating it yields CASSADTKTGPSYNEQFF. Full variable domain (rest looked up from reference TRBV9 and TRBJ2-1): DSGVTQTPKHLITATGQRVTLRCSPRSGDLSVYWYQQSLDQGLQFLIQYYNGEERAKGNILERFSAQQFPDLHSELNLSSLELGDSALYFCASSADTKTGPSYNEQFFGPGTRLTVL.

The chain carries TRBV5-1 and TRBJ1-6; D is unresolved. The V end lost 4 bases, the J end lost 11 bases, and 16 bases lay between the germline ends. The germline gives CDR1 SGHRS, CDR2 YFSETQ. The CDR3 extends over 14 amino acids. The DNA for the CDR3 is TGCGCCAGCAGCCTAGGCACATCTGGCGCACCCCTCCACTTT. This translates into CASSLGTSGAPLHF.

The J gene is TRBJ1-4, the V gene TRBV9; D ambiguous. Germline CDR1 reads SGDLS; CDR2 reads YYNGEE. The CDR3 runs to 14 residues. V lost 1 base and J lost 0, with 4 bases in between. The CDR3 sequence: CASSVHSTNEKLFF. The CDR3 DNA reads TGTGCCAGCAGCGTACACTCAACTAATGAAAAACTGTTTTTT.

The CDR3 nucleotides are TGTGCCAGCAGCTTATTTCAGGGTGCCACTGAAGCTTTCTTT. It specifies CASSLFQGATEAFF. V and J are TRBV7-9 and TRBJ1-1, with D perhaps TRBD1 (5 bases). In germline, CDR1 is SEHNR, CDR2 FQNEAQ (reference sequence). V was shortened by 2 bases and J by 4 bases, with 11 bases between the two germline ends. CDR3 length: 14 residues.

V usage is TRBV19 and J usage is TRBJ2-5; TRBD1 might be the D (5 bases). Germline V gene lookup returns CDR1 LNHDA and CDR2 SQIVND (reference sequence). This CDR3 is built from 15 residues. V was clipped by 4 bases and J by 5 bases, with 17 bases between them. CDR3 in DNA: TGTGCCAGTAGTACCCCTTCGCAGGGAAGGGAGACCCAGTACTTC. This codes for CASSTPSQGRETQYF.

This clone was observed a few times. This chain connects TRBV2 to TRBJ2-7, with D unclear. The CDR3 is made up of 13 amino acids. V dropped 8 bases and J dropped 0 bases, with 11 bases sitting between them. The germline gives CDR1 SNHLY, CDR2 FYNNEI. The CDR3 protein is CASAEDLSYEQYV. As DNA, the CDR3 is TGTGCCAGCGCAGAGGATCTCTCCTACGAGCAGTACGTC.

This chain uses TRBV20-1 with TRBJ1-4, with D maybe TRBD1 (6 bases). Per the germline V gene, CDR1 is DFQATT and CDR2 is SNEGSKA (reference sequence). V lost 6 bases, J lost 0 bases, and 20 bases lay in between. The CDR3 has 17 amino acids. The CDR3 DNA reads as TGCAGTGCCAGTCGGACAAGGGGGTTTTCAACTAATGAAAAACTGTTTTTT. Translation gives CSASRTRGFSTNEKLFF.

J is TRBJ2-1 and V is TRBV28; 10 bases are a match to TRBD2. Germline V lookup: CDR1 MDHEN, CDR2 SYDVKM. The CDR3 loop spans 17 amino acids. Unmatched junction bases numbered 3, after V lost 1 base and J lost 0 bases. CDR3 DNA sequence: TGTGCCAGCAGTTTATCCGGACTAGCGGACTCCTACAATGAGCAGTTCTTC. Residues: CASSLSGLADSYNEQFF.

This clone was detected only once. The chain joins TRBV5-6 to TRBJ2-1, with D perhaps matching TRBD2 (6 bases). The CDR3 consists of 17 residues. Trimming left V 4 bases short and J 3 bases short, with 20 bases between. Germline CDR1 reads SGHDT; CDR2 reads YYEEEE. The CDR3 coding sequence is TGTGCCAGCAGCCCTTCCCCTCCGGGACTTTTCTACAATGAGCAGTTCTTC. As protein: CASSPSPPGLFYNEQFF.

The chain joins TRBV5-6 to TRBJ2-2; tentatively, D is TRBD1 (5 bases). V dropped 4 bases and J dropped 2 bases, with 15 bases sitting between them. This CDR3 is 16 amino acids long. From germline, CDR1 is SGHDT and CDR2 YYEEEE. The CDR3 loop reads CASSPHGAANTGELFF. CDR3 sequence (DNA): TGTGCCAGCAGCCCCCATGGGGCAGCTAACACCGGGGAGCTGTTTTTT.

The V call is TRBV6-5, the J call TRBJ1-6; 7 bases are shared with TRBD1. Trimming cost V 5 bases and J 16 bases; bases outside gene matches: 8. Germline V gene sequence: CDR1 MNHEY, CDR2 SVGAGI. CDR3 length: 12 residues. The CDR3 region has the DNA TGTGCCAGCAGTAACAACAGGGGTCCTCTCCACTTT. Protein sequence: CASSNNRGPLHF.